This TCR beta chain was captured by sequencing in a study of blood T cells in healthy people across ages. Researchers report isolating at least 6.5 million PBMCs per sample. The study, taken as a whole, reports: Older individuals had lower TCR beta diversity per million T cells (the decline was roughly linear). In these data, TCR beta diversity tracked strongly with naive T cell percentage.

This clonotype came up a few times. What it binds is unknown. One end of the junction fails to match germline, which may point to a read error. The second PCR ran roughly 6 to 11 cycles with a sample-barcoded 5' primer and J-beta primers. TCRdb passed the 5' RACE reads through MiXCR, listing each CDR3 protein once. The sample has about 1,500,000 distinct CDR3 sequences; roughly 40% are singletons. The sequence was collected from a woman between 18 and 29 years old in good health. The specimen sequenced was blood.

The chain's CDR3 is CASSLAQGADGHTF. CDR3 nucleotides: TGTGCCAGCAGCTTAGCGCAGGGGGCTGATGGCCACACCTTC. The V and J genes are TRBV7-9 and TRBJ1-2, with 8 bases matching TRBD1. Germline assignment: CDR1 SEHNR and CDR2 FQNEAQ (reference sequence). This CDR3 has 14 amino acids.